This TCR beta chain was captured in a study of T cells after yellow fever vaccination. Across the whole study: Fractions low in cell number were prepared with SMART-Seq v4 Ultra Low Input. Findings and limits, study-wide: Clones that expanded after primary vaccination mostly reappeared after the booster (just under 98% CD4, 88% CD8). Abundant clonotypes from the bulk population could get into FACS-sorted repertoires as contaminants.

Researchers made TCR cDNA using 5'RACE template switching, and this step added a universal primer site and UMIs. One entry per CDR3 protein results from TCRdb running MiXCR on the 5' RACE reads. Of a few hundred thousand distinct CDR3 sequences in the sample, 7.5% to 9.5% were seen once. The germline V gene encodes CDR1 SNHLY and CDR2 FYNNEI. The ends lost 11 bases at V and 2 bases at J; junction bases unmatched: 11. CDR3 length: 15 amino acids. This clonotype was recorded a few times. Its antigen remains unknown. The sequencing here drew on CD4+ T cells sorted from PBMCs, taken 5 days after the yellow fever booster vaccination. The origin of this receptor is a man aged 18 to 30 who received the YFV17D yellow fever vaccine. The chain couples TRBV2 to TRBJ2-1; TRBD2 aligns across 8 bases. CDR3 amino acids: CAGGSGLATYNEQFF. DNA for the CDR3: TGTGCCGGCGGGTCCGGACTAGCCACCTACAATGAGCAGTTCTTC.